This T cell receptor (beta chain) was retrieved from a study of memory CD4+ T cells and cytomegalovirus serostatus. The germline V gene has CDR1 DFQATT and CDR2 SNEGSKA (reference sequence). Deletions cut 0 bases from V and 10 bases from J, with 10 bases between. This CDR3 spans 11 amino acids. Assay: immunoSEQ multiplex PCR; the TCRdb copy retains only in-frame clones and omits some. This table holds 50,000 to 75,000 clones, roughly four fifths found once. The sort gate was single viable CD3+CD4+CD8-CD45RO+ cells for memory CD4+ T cells. The rearrangement uses TRBV20-1 and TRBJ2-7; the D is unclear. Sequenced: memory CD4+ T cells from blood. The TCR comes from an adult in good health and CMV-seronegative. The CDR3 is CSARDATLQYF. As DNA, the CDR3 is TGCAGTGCTAGAGATGCCACCCTCCAGTACTTC.